The 13 T cell receptor beta chains below come from one sample, sequenced in a study of cytomegalovirus exposure and HLA in healthy donors. PCR was performed using 60 Vbeta and 13 Jbeta primers. The repertoire was sequenced with immunoSEQ multiplex PCR; TCRdb's copy has only in-frame clones and lacks some. The sample carries around 200,000 clones, around 88% recorded once. The specimen was PBMCs. These receptors were obtained from a woman aged 25 to 39 in good health and CMV-seronegative.

This clone occurred a few times. The DNA for the CDR3 is TGTGCCAGCAGCTACGGACTAGCGGGAGGGAGGGTTGAGCAGTTCTTC. Its translation is CASSYGLAGGRVEQFF. The genes are TRBV2 and TRBJ2-1; 15 bases line up with TRBD2. Germline V CDR1 and CDR2: SNHLY, FYNNEI. The CDR3 length is 16 residues. After removal of 6 bases from V and 9 bases from J, the junction contained 9 bases not matched to a gene. Using reference TRBV2 and TRBJ2-1 for the parts outside the CDR3, the full variable domain is EPEVTQTPSHQVTQMGQEVILRCVPISNHLYFYWYRQILGQKVEFLVSFYNNEISEKSEIFDDQFSVERPDGSNFTLKIRSTKLEDSAMYFCASSYGLAGGRVEQFFGPGTRLTVL.

The chain recombines TRBV28 with TRBJ1-6; D is uncertain. Trimming cost V 6 bases and J 6 bases, with 15 bases left between them. Germline V lookup: CDR1 MDHEN, CDR2 SYDVKM. The CDR3 consists of 15 residues. CDR3: CASSPGRRINSPLHF. CDR3 in DNA: TGTGCCAGCAGCCCAGGCCGACGGATTAATTCACCCCTCCACTTT.

DNA for the CDR3: TGTGCCAGCAGTTCAGGGGCGAATGAAGCTTTCTTT. Translating it yields CASSSGANEAFF. J is TRBJ1-1 and V is TRBV6-6; tentatively, D is TRBD1 (6 bases). This CDR3 has 12 amino acids. V shed 4 bases and J shed 7 bases, with 10 bases lying between them. The germline CDR1 and CDR2 sequences are MNHNY and SVGAGI (reference sequence).

This chain links TRBV29-1 with TRBJ1-1; no reliable D call. Germline V gene sequence: CDR1 SQVTM, CDR2 ANQGSEA. CDR3 size: 14 residues. With 2 bases removed from V and 0 bases from J, the gap between germline ends came to 10 bases. The CDR3 spells CSVESREMNTEAFF. As DNA, the CDR3 is TGCAGCGTTGAATCCCGGGAGATGAACACTGAAGCTTTCTTT.

The J gene is TRBJ2-7, the V gene TRBV15; D ambiguous. This CDR3 has 15 amino acids. With 0 bases removed from V and 3 bases from J, the gap between germline ends came to 12 bases. Germline V gene data show CDR1 as LNHNV and CDR2 as YYDKDF (reference sequence). CDR3 DNA sequence: TGTGCCACCAGCAGAGATCTCAGGCTGAACTACGAGCAGTACTTC. As protein: CATSRDLRLNYEQYF.

The CDR3 DNA reads as TGTGCCAGCAGCTTTGGGCTCGTAGAGACCCAGTACTTC. It specifies CASSFGLVETQYF. The chain couples TRBV7-9 to TRBJ2-5, with D unresolved. Trimming removed 3 bases from V and 4 bases from J, with 9 bases in between. The CDR3 is 13 residues long. The V gene's germline CDR1 is SEHNR and CDR2 FQNEAQ (reference sequence). The full variable domain, with the rest looked up from reference TRBV7-9 and TRBJ2-5, is DTGVSQNPRHKITKRGQNVTFRCDPISEHNRLYWYRQTLGQGPEFLTYFQNEAQLEKSRLLSDRFSAERPKGSFSTLEIQRTEQGDSAMYLCASSFGLVETQYFGPGTRLLVL.

CDR3 sequence: CASRVSGSSYNEQFF. In nucleotides, the CDR3 is TGTGCCAGCAGGGTAAGCGGGAGCTCCTACAATGAGCAGTTCTTC. The chain recombines TRBV28 with TRBJ2-1; TRBD2 matches at 8 bases. CDR3 length equals 15 residues. Unmatched junction bases numbered 4, after V lost 6 bases and J lost 0 bases. Germline assignment: CDR1 MDHEN and CDR2 SYDVKM.

This chain connects TRBV7-6 to TRBJ2-5; D is ambiguous. Trimming pared 5 bases from V and 1 base from J, leaving 5 bases between. This CDR3 spans 12 amino acids. Germline assignment: CDR1 SGHVS and CDR2 FNYEAQ. CDR3 protein: CASSQLQETQYF. The CDR3 DNA is TGTGCCAGCAGCCAACTCCAAGAGACCCAGTACTTC.

This sequence joins TRBV9 and TRBJ1-2; no reliable D call. The length of the CDR3 is 15 residues. Per germline, CDR1 SGDLS and CDR2 YYNGEE. V was shortened by 5 bases and J by 0 bases, with 14 bases between the two germline ends. CDR3 in amino acids: CASSFGGDSNYGYTF. DNA for the CDR3: TGTGCCAGCAGTTTCGGCGGTGACTCTAACTATGGCTACACCTTC.

The chain employs TRBV18 and TRBJ2-3; 7 nucleotides align to TRBD2. The CDR3 has 17 residues. Germline CDR1 and CDR2: KGHSH and LQKENI. V shed 2 bases, J shed 4 bases, and the junction held 12 bases outside the gene matches. The CDR3 DNA follows: TGTGCCAGCTCACCAGTGATCGGCGGGAGTGGCCCAGATACGCAGTATTTT. The encoded protein is CASSPVIGGSGPDTQYF.

The chain employs TRBV29-1 and TRBJ1-2; D unclear. The CDR3 is made up of 13 amino acids. The V gene lost 4 bases and the J gene lost 2 bases, with 11 bases spanning the gap. CDR1 and CDR2 (germline): SQVTM, ANQGSEA. The CDR3 reads CSVGSRENYGYTF. CDR3 DNA sequence: TGCAGCGTTGGGAGCAGAGAGAACTATGGCTACACCTTC.

The J gene is TRBJ2-1, the V gene TRBV19; 7 nucleotides line up with TRBD1. CDR1 is LNHDA and CDR2 is SQIVND in the germline V gene (reference sequence). The CDR3 extends over 13 amino acids. The junction had 9 bases not matched to a gene; V was cut back by 3 bases and J by 13 bases. CDR3 sequence reads: CASSIQLQGDQFF. The CDR3 coding sequence is TGTGCCAGTAGTATTCAGCTCCAGGGGGATCAGTTCTTC.

The chain links TRBV5-4 to TRBJ2-5, with D possibly being TRBD2 (6 bases). The germline CDR1 and CDR2 sequences are SGHNT and YYREEE (reference sequence). V lost 2 bases and J lost 1, with 12 bases in between. CDR3 length: 15 residues. The CDR3 spells CASSLNSGSQETQYF. The CDR3 DNA sequence: TGTGCCAGCAGCTTAAATAGCGGTTCCCAAGAGACCCAGTACTTC.